The 2 T cell receptor beta chains in this list originate from one sample, sequenced in a study of T cells after yellow fever vaccination. A single record per CDR3 protein comes from TCRdb applying MiXCR to the 5' RACE reads. Of tens of thousands of distinct CDR3 sequences listed, 6% to 8% were seen once; the top ten hold approximately 25%. The specimen was PBMCs, either bulk or a sorted T-cell subset (CD4+, CD8+, memory, or dextramer-sorted; not recorded which), collected on the day of the yellow fever booster vaccination. Every receptor here comes from a man between 25 and 39 years old who received the YFV17D yellow fever vaccine.

By sample share, this clonotype is medium-sized. The V and J genes are TRBV7-2 and TRBJ1-1; 8 bases fit TRBD1. The CDR3 is made up of 14 amino acids. The ends lost 8 bases at V and 0 bases at J; junction bases unmatched: 5. Germline CDR1 reads SGHTA; CDR2 reads FQGNSA. The CDR3 protein is CASLGQDMNTEAFF. CDR3 DNA sequence: TGTGCCAGCTTGGGACAGGACATGAACACTGAAGCTTTCTTT.

This clonotype was observed many times. The chain uses TRBV29-1 and TRBJ2-7; 10 bases are a match to TRBD2. The CDR3 consists of 14 residues. Germline CDR1 reads SQVTM; CDR2 reads ANQGSEA. V gave up 6 bases and J gave up 1 base; unmatched junction bases: 6. The CDR3 reads CSVMTSGWSYEQYF. CDR3 in DNA: TGCAGCGTCATGACTAGCGGGTGGTCCTACGAGCAGTACTTC.